This T cell receptor (beta chain) is drawn from a study of blood T cells in healthy people across ages (dated by TCRdb to 2013 to 2016). Context from the whole study: Template switching captured roughly one uniquely barcoded TCR beta cDNA molecule per two T cells in model experiments. To track age-related changes in TCR beta repertoire diversity, the study relied on deep sequencing normalized with unique cDNA molecular identifiers. Two additional independent replicas of 1 million unique cDNA reads from the same blood draw were analyzed for two donors (one aged 18 to 29 and one aged 80 or older). To avoid experimental bias, donors of different ages were distributed randomly across sequencing lanes. Four age groups were formed from the donors: young (average roughly 15 years), middle-aged (approximately 40), aged (about 68) and long-lived (less than 85).

The roughly 39 donors, aged 6 to 90 years, were systemically healthy Caucasian individuals from Russia. Approximately 9.3 milliliters of peripheral blood were drawn from each donor into EDTA-treated Vacutainer tubes. Ficoll-Paque density-gradient centrifugation was used to isolate PBMCs, with at least 6 million obtained per sample. Total RNA was extracted from PBMCs with Trizol reagent, with at least 6 micrograms obtained per sample. For every donor, flow cytometry on a PBMC aliquot measured the percentage of naive CD45RAhigh/CD27high T cells. The library came from 5' RACE. Sequencing used an Illumina HiSeq 2500. A second PCR of about 7 to 12 cycles was run with a J-beta primer mix and a sample-barcoded 5' primer. Each TCR beta cDNA molecule received a unique molecular identifier from a template-switch 5' adaptor carrying 12 random nucleotides. Each sample yielded at least 2.5 million CDR3-containing paired-end reads. The Mint cDNA synthesis kit, primed by a TRBC-specific oligonucleotide, was used to synthesize first-strand cDNA from all RNA. After uracil-DNA glycosylase treatment, a first 18-cycle PCR used universal primers M1SS and BC2_uni_R on all cDNA. The authors' pipeline ran thus. Normalization of each sample was performed by random selection of 1 million high-quality reads, each carrying a distinct molecular identifier. Reads sharing molecular identifiers were discarded rather than binned into consensus sequences. MiTCR, with a Q25 quality threshold and the strictest error-elimination algorithm, was used for CDR3 identification, clonotype clustering and error correction. Lower-bound total TCR beta diversity was estimated with a nonparametric unseen species model using Euler transformation. The raw public data were reprocessed by TCRdb itself: fastp quality trimming at Q25, MiXCR clonotype calling, in-frame beta chains only. Rows are unified per CDR3 protein, each entry keeping the most common DNA and genes. The V and J calls were determined by TCRdb, not by the authors. This sample gives 450,000 to 700,000 distinct CDR3 sequences in total; 27% of them show up just once. Clones ranked in the top ten supply around a sixth of the sample.

V lost 3 bases and J lost 8 bases; the stretch between them is 14 bases long. For CDR1 and CDR2, the germline V gene lists SGHDT and YYEEEE. There are 14 amino acids in the CDR3, from cysteine to phenylalanine inclusive. Just the 42-base CDR3 DNA is kept, in frame starting at base 1. In the case of this clonotype: Its antigen has not been determined. The sample holds no much larger clone one base away, and base qualities are not on file.

Study-wide findings and limitations: Because profiling used bulk unsorted PBMCs, naive and antigen-experienced compartments could not be compared conclusively. Donor CMV infection status was unknown, potentially confounding age-related changes in expanded clonotypes. Estimates of total diversity based on one million sequenced T cells were regarded as lower bounds and as underestimates. As age increased, observed TCR beta diversity per million T cells dropped in a roughly linear way, and a significant reduction was already evident by age 40. Observed TCR beta diversity correlated strongly with the percentage of naive T cells measured by flow cytometry. The long-lived group showed more naive CD4+ T cells, fewer expanded clones and increased TCR diversity than the aged group, suggesting age selection.

The sample consisted of blood. Recombination connected TRBV5-6 to TRBJ1-4; the D gene is not confidently resolved. This clonotype was sampled from a woman aged 70 to 79 in good health. At the DNA level, the sequence is TGTGCCAGCAGCTCCGTCGCCGGGGAGGAAAAACTGTTTTTT. It is translated as CASSSVAGEEKLFF.